This T cell receptor beta chain was obtained from a study of T-cell memory formation after mild COVID-19. Findings and limits, study-wide: That cross-reactive memory joined was suggested by some responding clones appearing in pre-infection memory.

The CDR3 contains 12 residues. Germline V CDR1 and CDR2: LGHNA, YSLEER. TCRdb reprocessed the 5' RACE reads with MiXCR, giving one entry per CDR3 protein. The table includes more than 250,000 distinct CDR3 sequences, around 15% detected once. This clonotype was detected only a few times. What it binds is not known. A junction boundary mismatches the germline segment, possibly from a read error. Sequencing was carried out using PBMCs or a T cell subset sorted from them (not recorded which). This sequence joins TRBV4-3 and TRBJ2-3; maybe TRBD1 (5 bases). The clonotype originates from a man younger than 35 who had mild COVID-19 (a few samples of this study predate the infection). Cell type and time point are not known. The CDR3 DNA reads TGCACCAGCAGCCAAAAGGGGGATACGCAGTATTTT. Amino acids: CTSSQKGDTQYF.